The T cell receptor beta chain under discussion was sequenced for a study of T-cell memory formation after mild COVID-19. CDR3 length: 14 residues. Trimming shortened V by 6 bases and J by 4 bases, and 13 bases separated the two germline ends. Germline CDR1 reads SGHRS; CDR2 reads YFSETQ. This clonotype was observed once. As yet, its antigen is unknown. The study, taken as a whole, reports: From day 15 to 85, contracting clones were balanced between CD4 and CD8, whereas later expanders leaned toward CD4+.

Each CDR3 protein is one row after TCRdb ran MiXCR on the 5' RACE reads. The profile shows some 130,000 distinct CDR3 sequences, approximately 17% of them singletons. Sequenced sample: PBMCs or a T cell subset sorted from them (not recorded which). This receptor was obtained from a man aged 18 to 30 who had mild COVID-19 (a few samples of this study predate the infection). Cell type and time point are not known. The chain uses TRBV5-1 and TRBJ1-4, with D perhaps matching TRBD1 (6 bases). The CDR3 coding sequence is TGCGCCAGCAAGCTCACAGGGCTTAATGAAAAACTGTTTTTT. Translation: CASKLTGLNEKLFF.